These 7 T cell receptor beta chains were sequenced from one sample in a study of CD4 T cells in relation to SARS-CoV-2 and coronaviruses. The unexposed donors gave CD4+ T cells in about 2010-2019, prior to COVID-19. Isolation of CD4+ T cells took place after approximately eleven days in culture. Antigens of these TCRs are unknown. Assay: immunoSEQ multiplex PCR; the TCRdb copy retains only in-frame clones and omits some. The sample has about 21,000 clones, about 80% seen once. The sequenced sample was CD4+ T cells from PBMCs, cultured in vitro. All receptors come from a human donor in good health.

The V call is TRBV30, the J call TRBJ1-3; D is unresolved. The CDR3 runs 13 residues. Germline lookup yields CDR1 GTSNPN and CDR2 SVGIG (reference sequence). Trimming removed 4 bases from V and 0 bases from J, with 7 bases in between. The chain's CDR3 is CAWTENSGNTIYF. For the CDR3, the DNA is TGTGCCTGGACAGAGAACTCTGGAAACACCATATATTTT.

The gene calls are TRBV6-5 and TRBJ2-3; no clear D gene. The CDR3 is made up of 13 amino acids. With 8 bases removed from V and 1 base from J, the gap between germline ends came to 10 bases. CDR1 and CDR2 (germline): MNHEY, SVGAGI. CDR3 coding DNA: TGTGCCAGCCGAAATACAGGCACAGATACGCAGTATTTT. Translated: CASRNTGTDTQYF.

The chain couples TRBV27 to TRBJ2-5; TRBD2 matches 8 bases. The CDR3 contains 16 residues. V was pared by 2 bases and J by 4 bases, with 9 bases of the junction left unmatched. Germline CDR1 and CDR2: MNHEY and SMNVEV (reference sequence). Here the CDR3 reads CASSLISGRGIETQYF. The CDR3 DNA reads TGTGCCAGCAGTTTAATCAGCGGGAGAGGGATAGAGACCCAGTACTTC.

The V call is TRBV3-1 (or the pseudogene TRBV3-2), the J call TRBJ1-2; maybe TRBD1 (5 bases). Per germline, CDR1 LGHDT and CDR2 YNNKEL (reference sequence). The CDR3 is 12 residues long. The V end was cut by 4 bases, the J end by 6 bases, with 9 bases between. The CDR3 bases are TGTGCCAGCAGCCCCCAGGGCAATGGCTACACCTTC. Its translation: CASSPQGNGYTF.

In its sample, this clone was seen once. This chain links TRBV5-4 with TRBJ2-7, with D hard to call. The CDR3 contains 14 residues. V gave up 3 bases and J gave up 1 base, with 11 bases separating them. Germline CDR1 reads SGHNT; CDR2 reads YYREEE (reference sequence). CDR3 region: CASSSDWRSYEQYF. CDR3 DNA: TGTGCCAGCAGCTCAGACTGGCGGTCCTACGAGCAGTACTTC.

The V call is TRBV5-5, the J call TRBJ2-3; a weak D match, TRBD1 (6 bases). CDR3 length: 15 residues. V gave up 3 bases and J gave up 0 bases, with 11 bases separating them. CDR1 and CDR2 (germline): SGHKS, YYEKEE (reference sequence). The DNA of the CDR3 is TGTGCCAGCAGCTCCCCGACAGGTAGCACAGATACGCAGTATTTT. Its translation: CASSSPTGSTDTQYF.

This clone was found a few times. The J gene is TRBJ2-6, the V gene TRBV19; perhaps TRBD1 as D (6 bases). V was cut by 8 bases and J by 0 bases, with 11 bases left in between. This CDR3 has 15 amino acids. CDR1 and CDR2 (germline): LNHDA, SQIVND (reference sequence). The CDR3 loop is CASSQGYSGANVLTF. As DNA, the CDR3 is TGTGCCAGTTCCCAGGGGTACTCTGGGGCCAACGTCCTGACTTTC.